Below, one T cell receptor beta chain is given with its context. The data belong to a study of blood T cell repertoires in COVID-19. The data were produced by immunoSEQ multiplex PCR, yet TCRdb's version contains in-frame clones alone and is incomplete. The sample has about 49,000 clones, about 89% seen once; the top ten hold 2.1%. Germline CDR1 is KGHSH and CDR2 is LQKENI. The CDR3 extends over 15 amino acids. Trimming stripped 4 bases from V and 3 bases from J, with 12 bases between. This TCR was sampled from a woman of 80 years or more with COVID-19, enrolled during active disease. The chain employs TRBV18 and TRBJ2-2; D gene ambiguous. Input material: peripheral blood. The CDR3 bases are TGTGCCAGCTCACTAACTAAAACGGACACCGGGGAGCTGTTTTTT. It specifies CASSLTKTDTGELFF.